The 10 T cell receptor beta chains given below trace back to one sample, sequenced in a study of blood T cell repertoires in COVID-19. TCRdb keeps only in-frame clones here, not all; method: immunoSEQ multiplex PCR. The sample has tens of thousands of clones, roughly 79% seen once. Sequenced sample: peripheral blood. The receptors come from a man between 60 and 70 years old with acute or convalescent COVID-19.

The chain has TRBV4-1 and TRBJ1-3; D uncertain. This CDR3 is built from 12 residues. V was shortened by 0 bases and J by 11 bases, with 8 bases between the two germline ends. The germline V gene encodes CDR1 MGHRA and CDR2 YSYEKL. The CDR3 DNA sequence: TGCGCCAGCAGCCAAGATCAGTACCCCATATATTTT. Translating gives CASSQDQYPIYF.

This clone was recorded only once. This chain connects TRBV7-9 to TRBJ2-1, with TRBD2 as a possible D gene (5 bases). V was pared by 5 bases and J by 3 bases, with 17 bases between. The CDR3 sequence is 16 residues long. Germline CDR1 SEHNR, CDR2 FQNEAQ (reference sequence). As DNA, the CDR3 is TGTGCCAGCAGCCGCGGCACCGGGGAGTTCTACAATGAGCAGTTCTTC. This sequence encodes CASSRGTGEFYNEQFF.

The chain is built from TRBV5-4 and TRBJ1-4, with 7 bases fitting TRBD1. The ends lost 4 bases at V and 2 bases at J; junction bases unmatched: 11. This CDR3 spans 17 amino acids. Germline assignment: CDR1 SGHNT and CDR2 YYREEE (reference sequence). In DNA, the CDR3 is TGTGCCAGCAGCCGCGTGACAGGGAGGTTGACTAATGAAAAACTGTTTTTT. Its translation is CASSRVTGRLTNEKLFF. The whole variable domain, filled in from reference TRBV5-4 and TRBJ1-4, reads ETGVTQSPTHLIKTRGQQVTLRCSSQSGHNTVSWYQQALGQGPQFIFQYYREEENGRGNFPPRFSGLQFPNYSSELNVNALELDDSALYLCASSRVTGRLTNEKLFFGSGTQLSVL.

The gene calls are TRBV4-3 and TRBJ1-1; 8 nucleotides match TRBD1. The CDR3 sequence is 16 residues long. The germline V gene has CDR1 LGHNA and CDR2 YSLEER. V lost 3 bases and J lost 0; bases outside the gene matches: 6. CDR3 region: CASSQDRVSLNTEAFF. In nucleotides, the CDR3 is TGCGCCAGCAGCCAGGACAGGGTTTCCCTGAACACTGAAGCTTTCTTT.

The chain combines TRBV6-5 with TRBJ2-3, with TRBD1 as a possible D gene (7 bases). This CDR3 has 16 residues. CDR1 is MNHEY, CDR2 SVGAGI, per germline. V gave up 4 bases and J gave up 5 bases, with 19 bases separating them. The CDR3 DNA sequence: TGTGCCAGCAGTTTACACCGAAGACAGGGAGGAGATACGCAGTATTTT. It specifies CASSLHRRQGGDTQYF.

The V and J genes are TRBV7-9 and TRBJ1-2; perhaps TRBD1 as D (5 bases). The germline V gene encodes CDR1 SEHNR and CDR2 FQNEAQ (reference sequence). Trimming pared 5 bases from V and 4 bases from J, leaving 8 bases between. This CDR3 contains 12 residues. The CDR3: CASSPGVYGYTF. CDR3 DNA: TGTGCCAGCAGCCCGGGGGTCTATGGCTACACCTTC.

V is TRBV7-2 and J is TRBJ2-7; D possibly corresponds to TRBD1 (6 bases). Germline CDR1 reads SGHTA; CDR2 reads FQGNSA. The CDR3 extends over 14 amino acids. V was cut by 7 bases and J by 2 bases, with 15 bases left in between. CDR3: CASIRQAGTYEQYF. The DNA for the CDR3 is TGTGCCAGCATCCGACAGGCTGGCACCTACGAGCAGTACTTC. The full variable domain, rest sourced from reference TRBV7-2 and TRBJ2-7, is GAGVSQSPSNKVTEKGKDVELRCDPISGHTALYWYRQSLGQGLEFLIYFQGNSAPDKSGLPSDRFSAERTGGSVSTLTIQRTQQEDSAVYLCASIRQAGTYEQYFGPGTRLTVT.

In the case of this clone: In the same sample, other DNA sequences code for this CDR3. The rearrangement uses TRBV6-5 and TRBJ1-2; possible D gene TRBD1, 5 bases. V was clipped by 3 bases and J by 6 bases, with 11 bases between them. The V gene's germline CDR1 is MNHEY and CDR2 SVGAGI. This CDR3 is built from 13 residues. The CDR3 coding sequence is TGTGCCAGCAGTTATGGGGGGGGTGATGGCTACACCTTC. As protein: CASSYGGGDGYTF.

The chain carries TRBV4-1 and TRBJ1-3; D call uncertain. CDR3 size: 15 residues. Germline CDR1 and CDR2: MGHRA and YSYEKL. V was trimmed by 2 bases and J by 3 bases, leaving 11 bases between them. CDR3 bases: TGCGCCAGCAGCCAACGGACTTTAGATGGAAACACCATATATTTT. Encoded protein: CASSQRTLDGNTIYF.

The chain recombines TRBV2 with TRBJ1-1; TRBD1 matches 7 bases. Trimming removed 6 bases from V and 7 bases from J; junction bases left unmatched: 8. The V gene's germline CDR1 is SNHLY and CDR2 FYNNEI. There are 13 residues in the CDR3. The CDR3 nucleotides read TGTGCCAGCAGGGCCGGGACAGATTTTGAAGCTTTCTTT. Encoded protein: CASRAGTDFEAFF.